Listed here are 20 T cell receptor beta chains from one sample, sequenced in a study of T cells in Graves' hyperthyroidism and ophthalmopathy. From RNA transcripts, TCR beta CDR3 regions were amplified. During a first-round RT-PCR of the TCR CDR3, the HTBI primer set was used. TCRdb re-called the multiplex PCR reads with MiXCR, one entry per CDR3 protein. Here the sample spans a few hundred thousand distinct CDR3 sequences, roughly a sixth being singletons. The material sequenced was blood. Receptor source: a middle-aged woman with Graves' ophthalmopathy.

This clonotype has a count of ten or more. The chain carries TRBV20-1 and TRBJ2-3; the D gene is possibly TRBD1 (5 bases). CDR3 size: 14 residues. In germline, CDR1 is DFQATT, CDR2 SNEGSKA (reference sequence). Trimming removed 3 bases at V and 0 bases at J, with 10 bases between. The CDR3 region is CSASRVTSTDTQYF. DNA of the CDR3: TGCAGTGCTAGCAGGGTCACTAGCACAGATACGCAGTATTTT.

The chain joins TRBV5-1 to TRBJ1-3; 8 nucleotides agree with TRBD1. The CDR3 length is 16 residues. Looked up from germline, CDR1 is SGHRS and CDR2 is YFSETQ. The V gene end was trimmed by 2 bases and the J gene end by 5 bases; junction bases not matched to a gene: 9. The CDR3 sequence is CASSFDLGQDRNTIYF. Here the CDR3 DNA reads TGCGCCAGCAGCTTTGACCTGGGACAGGACAGAAACACCATATATTTT.

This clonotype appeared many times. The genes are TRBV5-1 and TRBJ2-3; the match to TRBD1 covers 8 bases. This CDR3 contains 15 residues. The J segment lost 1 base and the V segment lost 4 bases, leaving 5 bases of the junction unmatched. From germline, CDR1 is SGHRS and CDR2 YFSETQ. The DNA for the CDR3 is TGCGCCAGCAGCCAATCAGGGGGCCGCACAGATACGCAGTATTTT. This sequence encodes CASSQSGGRTDTQYF.

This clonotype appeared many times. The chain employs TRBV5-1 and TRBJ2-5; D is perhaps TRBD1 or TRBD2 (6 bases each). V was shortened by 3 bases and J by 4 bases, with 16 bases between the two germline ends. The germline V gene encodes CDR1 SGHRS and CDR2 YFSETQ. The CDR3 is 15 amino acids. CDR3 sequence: CASSSGRGQGETQYF. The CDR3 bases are TGCGCCAGCAGCTCGGGCCGGGGGCAGGGAGAGACCCAGTACTTC. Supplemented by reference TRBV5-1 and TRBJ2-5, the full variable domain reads KAGVTQTPRYLIKTRGQQVTLSCSPISGHRSVSWYQQTPGQGLQFLFEYFSETQRNKGNFPGRFSGRQFSNSRSEMNVSTLELGDSALYLCASSSGRGQGETQYFGPGTRLLVL.

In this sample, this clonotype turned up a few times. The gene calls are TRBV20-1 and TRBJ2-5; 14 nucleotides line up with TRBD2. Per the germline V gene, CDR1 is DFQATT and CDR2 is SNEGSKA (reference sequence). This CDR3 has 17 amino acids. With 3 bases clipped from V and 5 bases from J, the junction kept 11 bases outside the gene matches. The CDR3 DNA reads TGCAGTGCTAGGAGACAGGGACTAGCGGGAGTACGGGAGACCCAGTACTTC. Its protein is CSARRQGLAGVRETQYF.

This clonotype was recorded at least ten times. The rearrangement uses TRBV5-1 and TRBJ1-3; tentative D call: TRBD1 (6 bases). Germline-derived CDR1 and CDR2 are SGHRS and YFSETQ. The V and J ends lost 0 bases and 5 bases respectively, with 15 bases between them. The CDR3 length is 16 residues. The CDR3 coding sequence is TGCGCCAGCAGCTTGGATACAGGGAATCCCCGAAACACCATATATTTT. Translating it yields CASSLDTGNPRNTIYF.

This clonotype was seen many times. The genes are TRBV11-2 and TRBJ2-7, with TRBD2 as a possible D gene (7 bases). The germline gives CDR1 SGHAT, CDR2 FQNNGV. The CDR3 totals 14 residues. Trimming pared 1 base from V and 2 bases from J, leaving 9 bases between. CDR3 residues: CASSLVGGPYEQYF. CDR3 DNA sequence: TGTGCCAGCAGCTTAGTCGGGGGGCCCTACGAGCAGTACTTC.

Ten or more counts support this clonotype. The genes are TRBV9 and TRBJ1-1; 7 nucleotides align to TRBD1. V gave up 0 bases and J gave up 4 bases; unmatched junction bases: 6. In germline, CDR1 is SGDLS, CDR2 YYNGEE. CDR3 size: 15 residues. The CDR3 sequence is CASSVVGGTGTEAFF. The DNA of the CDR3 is TGTGCCAGCAGCGTAGTAGGGGGCACGGGCACTGAAGCTTTCTTT. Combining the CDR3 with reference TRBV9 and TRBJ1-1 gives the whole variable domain DSGVTQTPKHLITATGQRVTLRCSPRSGDLSVYWYQQSLDQGLQFLIQYYNGEERAKGNILERFSAQQFPDLHSELNLSSLELGDSALYFCASSVVGGTGTEAFFGQGTRLTVV.

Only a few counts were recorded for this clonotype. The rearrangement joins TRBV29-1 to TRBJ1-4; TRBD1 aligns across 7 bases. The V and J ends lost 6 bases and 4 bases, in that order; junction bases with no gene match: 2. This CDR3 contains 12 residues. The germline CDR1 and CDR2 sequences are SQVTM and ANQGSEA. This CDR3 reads CSVGTDNEKLFF. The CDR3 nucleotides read TGCAGCGTCGGGACAGATAATGAAAAACTGTTTTTT.

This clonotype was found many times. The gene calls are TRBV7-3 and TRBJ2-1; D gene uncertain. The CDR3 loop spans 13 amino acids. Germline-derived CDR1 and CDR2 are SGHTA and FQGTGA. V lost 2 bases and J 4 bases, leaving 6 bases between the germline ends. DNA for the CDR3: TGTGCCAGCAGCTTAGGAGAGTACAATGAGCAGTTCTTC. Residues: CASSLGEYNEQFF.

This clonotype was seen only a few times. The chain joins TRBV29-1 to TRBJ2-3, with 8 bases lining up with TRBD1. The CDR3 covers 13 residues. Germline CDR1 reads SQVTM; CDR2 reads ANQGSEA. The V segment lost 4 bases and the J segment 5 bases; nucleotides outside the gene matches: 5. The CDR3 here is CSVARGRGDTQYF. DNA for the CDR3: TGCAGCGTTGCCAGGGGGCGAGGAGATACGCAGTATTTT.

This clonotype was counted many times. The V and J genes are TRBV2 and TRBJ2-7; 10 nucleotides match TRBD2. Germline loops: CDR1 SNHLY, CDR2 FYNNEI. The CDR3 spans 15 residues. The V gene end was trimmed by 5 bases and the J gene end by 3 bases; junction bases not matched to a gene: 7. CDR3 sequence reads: CASSQREGLYYEQYF. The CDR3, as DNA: TGTGCCAGCAGTCAGCGGGAGGGACTTTACTACGAGCAGTACTTC.

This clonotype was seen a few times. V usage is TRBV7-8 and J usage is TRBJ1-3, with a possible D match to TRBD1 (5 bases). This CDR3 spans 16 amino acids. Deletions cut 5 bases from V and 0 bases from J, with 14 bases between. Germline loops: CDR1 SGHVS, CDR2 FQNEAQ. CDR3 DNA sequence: TGTGCCAGCAGCGTAAGGGACCGGAGCTCTGGAAACACCATATATTTT. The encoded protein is CASSVRDRSSGNTIYF. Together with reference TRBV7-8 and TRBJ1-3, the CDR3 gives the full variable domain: GAGVSQSPRYKVAKRGQDVALRCDPISGHVSLFWYQQALGQGPEFLTYFQNEAQLDKSGLPSDRFFAERPEGSVSTLKIQRTQQEDSAVYLCASSVRDRSSGNTIYFGEGSWLTVV.

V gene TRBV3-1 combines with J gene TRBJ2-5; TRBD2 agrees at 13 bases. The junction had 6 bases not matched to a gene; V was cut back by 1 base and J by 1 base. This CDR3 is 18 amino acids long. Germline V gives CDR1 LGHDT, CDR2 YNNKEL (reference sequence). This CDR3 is CASSQVPTSGGIQETQYF. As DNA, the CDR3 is TGTGCCAGCAGCCAAGTCCCGACTAGCGGGGGGATCCAAGAGACCCAGTACTTC.

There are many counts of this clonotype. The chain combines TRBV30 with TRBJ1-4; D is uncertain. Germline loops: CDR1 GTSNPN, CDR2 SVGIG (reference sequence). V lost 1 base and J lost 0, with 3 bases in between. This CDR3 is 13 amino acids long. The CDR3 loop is CAWSGTTNEKLFF. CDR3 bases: TGTGCCTGGAGTGGGACAACTAATGAAAAACTGTTTTTT.

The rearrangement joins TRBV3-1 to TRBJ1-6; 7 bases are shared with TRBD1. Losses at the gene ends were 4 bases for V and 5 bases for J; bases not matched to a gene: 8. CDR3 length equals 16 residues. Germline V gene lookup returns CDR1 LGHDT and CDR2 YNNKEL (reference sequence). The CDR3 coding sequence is TGTGCCAGCAGCCCCTTTCCGGGACAGAATAATTCACCCCTCCACTTT. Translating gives CASSPFPGQNNSPLHF.

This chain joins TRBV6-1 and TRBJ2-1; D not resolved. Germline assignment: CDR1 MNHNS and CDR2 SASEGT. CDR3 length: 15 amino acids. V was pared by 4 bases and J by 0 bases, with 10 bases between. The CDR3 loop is CASSGTLSSYNEQFF. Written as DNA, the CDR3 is TGTGCCAGCAGTGGGACCCTTAGCTCCTACAATGAGCAGTTCTTC.

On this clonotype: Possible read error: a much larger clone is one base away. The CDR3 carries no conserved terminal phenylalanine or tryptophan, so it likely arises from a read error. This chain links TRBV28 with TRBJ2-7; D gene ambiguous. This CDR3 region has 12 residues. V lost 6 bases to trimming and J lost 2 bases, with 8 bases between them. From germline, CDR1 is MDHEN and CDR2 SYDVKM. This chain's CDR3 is CASRTWTYEQYS. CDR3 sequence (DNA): TGTGCCAGCAGGACATGGACCTACGAGCAGTACTCC.

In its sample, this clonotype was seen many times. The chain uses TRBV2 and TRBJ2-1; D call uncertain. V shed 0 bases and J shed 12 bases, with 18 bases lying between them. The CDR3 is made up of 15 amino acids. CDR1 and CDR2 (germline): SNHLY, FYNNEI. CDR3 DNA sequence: TGTGCCAGCAGTGAAGCGACCGCTCTATTCGGTGGGCAGTTCTTC. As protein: CASSEATALFGGQFF.

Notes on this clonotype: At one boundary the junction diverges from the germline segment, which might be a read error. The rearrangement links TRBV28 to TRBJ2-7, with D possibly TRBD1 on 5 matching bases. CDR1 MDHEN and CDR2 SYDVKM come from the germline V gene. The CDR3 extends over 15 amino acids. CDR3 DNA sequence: TGCGCCAGCAGCCGAGAGACAGCCGGGCCCTACGAGCAGTACTTC. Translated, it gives CASSRETAGPYEQYF.